This TCR beta chain is from a study of siplizumab effects on memory and regulatory T cells. Study-level results: The diversity of naive T cells seemed greater than that of memory cells, and their alloresponse contribution seemed major. The drug siplizumab significantly decreased the alloreactive sequences that could be traced to unstimulated CD4+ memory cells. Only a minority of proliferating CD4+ or CD8+ clones had an assignable naive or memory phenotype, with roughly 80-96% lacking one.

As concerns this clone: Its antigen remains unidentified.

Deletions cut 5 bases from V and 1 base from J, with 8 bases between. Per the germline V gene, CDR1 is SGHVS and CDR2 is FQNEAQ. This CDR3 comprises 13 residues. TCR templates numbering 90,000 to 100,000 were assayed per sample. Measured with immunoSEQ multiplex PCR; TCRdb has only the in-frame clones, and not every one. The data show 100,000 or so clones, with roughly 92% seen just once and under 0.7% held by the top ten. Material: Tregs sorted from blood. This clonotype was sampled from a human donor in good health. The chain links TRBV7-8 to TRBJ1-1, with unresolved D. The CDR3 protein is CASSPFGNTEAFF. DNA for the CDR3: TGTGCCAGCAGCCCTTTTGGGAACACTGAAGCTTTCTTT.